This TCR beta chain was profiled in a study of cytomegalovirus exposure and HLA in healthy donors. With 5 bases removed from V and 15 bases from J, the gap between germline ends came to 17 bases. The CDR3 totals 12 residues. Per the germline V gene, CDR1 is MDHEN and CDR2 is SYDVKM. The primer mix had 60 Vbeta and 13 Jbeta primers. Method: immunoSEQ multiplex PCR; TCRdb's copy keeps in-frame clones and lacks some. Altogether roughly 180,000 clones are present, roughly 80% being singletons, with the ten largest covering around 0.8%. The sequence derives from a woman aged 18-29 years in good health and CMV-seronegative. The sample comprised PBMCs. This chain connects TRBV28 to TRBJ2-1; possibly TRBD1 for D (5 bases). In nucleotides, the CDR3 is TGTGCCAGCAGTCCCGAGGCAGGGCGAACGTTCTTC. Translation: CASSPEAGRTFF.